The 18 T cell receptor beta chains listed next were all sequenced from one sample in a study of T cells in Graves' hyperthyroidism and ophthalmopathy. RNA transcripts provided the source from which TCR beta CDR3 regions were amplified. The primer set for the first-round RT-PCR of the TCR CDR3 was HTBI. TCRdb analysed the multiplex PCR reads with MiXCR anew, one entry per CDR3 protein. This sample carries 660,000 or so distinct CDR3 sequences, about a fifth of them seen once, and the ten largest clones take 30% to 40%. The sample consisted of blood. These receptors were obtained from a man in his thirties or forties with Graves' ophthalmopathy.

The V and J genes are TRBV18 and TRBJ2-6; 9 nucleotides match TRBD1. Losses at the gene ends were 3 bases for V and 0 bases for J; bases not matched to a gene: 6. From germline, CDR1 is KGHSH and CDR2 LQKENI. There are 18 residues in the CDR3. The CDR3 sequence is CASSPRTGDNSGANVLTF. The DNA of the CDR3 is TGTGCCAGCTCACCCCGGACAGGGGACAACTCTGGGGCCAACGTCCTGACTTTC.

The rearrangement links TRBV27 to TRBJ2-7, with a weak D call TRBD2 (6 bases). The CDR3 is 17 residues long. V lost 6 bases to trimming and J lost 5 bases, with 26 bases between them. CDR1 MNHEY and CDR2 SMNVEV come from the germline V gene (reference sequence). CDR3 region: CASRSRAFREIGNEQYF. DNA of the CDR3: TGTGCCAGCAGGTCCCGAGCCTTTCGGGAGATCGGTAACGAGCAGTACTTC.

This clonotype was observed a handful of times. The chain has TRBV20-1 and TRBJ2-1; D is uncertain. Trimming stripped 0 bases from V and 10 bases from J, with 13 bases between. CDR1 DFQATT and CDR2 SNEGSKA come from the germline V gene (reference sequence). The CDR3 loop spans 13 amino acids. CDR3: CSAREWEGREQFF. CDR3 sequence (DNA): TGCAGTGCTAGAGAATGGGAAGGGCGCGAGCAGTTCTTC.

The table lists this clonotype with many counts. The chain uses TRBV7-3 and TRBJ2-3; 7 positions agree with TRBD2. Germline V gene sequence: CDR1 SGHTA, CDR2 FQGTGA. This CDR3 contains 17 residues. The V gene end was trimmed by 5 bases and the J gene end by 3 bases; junction bases not matched to a gene: 14. This chain's CDR3 is CASSPLEFSGPTDTQYF. The CDR3 nucleotides are TGTGCCAGCAGCCCACTGGAGTTTAGCGGGCCGACAGATACGCAGTATTTT.

This clonotype was seen many times. The chain combines TRBV28 with TRBJ2-7, with 7 bases identical to TRBD2. The V segment lost 2 bases and the J segment 1 base; nucleotides outside the gene matches: 5. CDR1 and CDR2 from the germline V gene are MDHEN and SYDVKM. The CDR3 spans 15 residues. As DNA, the CDR3 is TGTGCCAGCAGTTTAGAGGCTAGCGGATCCTACGAGCAGTACTTC. Amino acids: CASSLEASGSYEQYF.

This sequence joins TRBV5-8 and TRBJ2-7, with TRBD1 matching over 7 bases. This CDR3 contains 15 residues. CDR1 is SGHTS, CDR2 YDEGEE, per germline. Trimming took 0 bases from V and 1 from J; bases not matched to a gene: 4. The DNA for the CDR3 is TGTGCCAGCAGCTTGGAAGGGGACAGATCCTACGAGCAGTACTTC. It encodes CASSLEGDRSYEQYF.

The V gene is TRBV30, the J gene TRBJ1-6; TRBD1 might be the D (6 bases). The CDR3 runs to 13 residues. The germline V gene encodes CDR1 GTSNPN and CDR2 SVGIG (reference sequence). V dropped 5 bases and J dropped 8 bases, with 13 bases sitting between them. This CDR3 is CAWGGQPDSPLHF. CDR3 coding DNA: TGTGCCTGGGGGGGGCAACCAGATTCACCCCTCCACTTT.

This clonotype has just a few counts. The chain combines TRBV12-3 or TRBV12-4 with TRBJ2-7; the D is unclear. Trimming left V 5 bases short and J 9 bases short, with 11 bases between. The CDR3 runs to 11 residues. Here the CDR3 DNA reads TGTGCCAGCAGTCCTCGGTTTCGGCAGTACTTC. Translated: CASSPRFRQYF.

This clonotype came up once. The chain is built from TRBV12-3 or TRBV12-4 and TRBJ2-1, with 7 bases identical to TRBD1. The CDR3 has 13 residues. V shed 6 bases and J 6 bases; nucleotides not matched to a gene: 5. The CDR3 region is CASRRGLVNEQFF. CDR3 nucleotide sequence: TGTGCCAGCAGAAGGGGGCTTGTCAATGAGCAGTTCTTC.

This CDR3 is CASSLGTSGRKYF. The CDR3 DNA follows: TGTGCCAGCAGTCTTGGGACTAGCGGGAGGAAGTACTTC. The chain uses TRBV12-3 or TRBV12-4 and TRBJ2-5; 15 bases agree with TRBD2. The ends lost 5 bases at V and 12 bases at J; junction bases unmatched: 4. This CDR3 contains 13 residues.

The chain is built from TRBV5-6 and TRBJ1-5, with no clear D. In germline, CDR1 is SGHDT, CDR2 YYEEEE. This CDR3 region has 11 residues. The V end lost 0 bases, the J end lost 6 bases, and 1 base lay between the germline ends. The CDR3 bases are TGTGCCAGCAGCTTGGTTCAGCCCCAGCATTTT. Its protein is CASSLVQPQHF.

As concerns this clonotype: Since the CDR3 does not end with the conserved phenylalanine or tryptophan, this likely comes from a read error. CDR3 protein: CASSDFGDRVRNSNQPQHS. The CDR3 DNA is TGTGCCAGCAGTGACTTTGGGGACAGGGTGAGAAATAGCAATCAGCCCCAGCATTCT. The rearrangement links TRBV6-2 or TRBV6-3 to TRBJ1-5, with 9 bases matching TRBD1. V gave up 5 bases and J gave up 0 bases; unmatched junction bases: 14. CDR3 length equals 19 residues. Germline V gene sequence: CDR1 MNHEY, CDR2 SVGEGT.

The V call is TRBV20-1, the J call TRBJ2-7; 12 bases line up with TRBD2. CDR3 length: 14 amino acids. The V segment lost 2 bases and the J segment 9 bases; nucleotides outside the gene matches: 8. Germline lookup yields CDR1 DFQATT and CDR2 SNEGSKA (reference sequence). CDR3 residues: CSARIVTSGSAQYF. The CDR3 DNA reads as TGCAGTGCTAGAATAGTGACTAGCGGGAGTGCGCAGTACTTC.

The V call is TRBV28, the J call TRBJ2-3; D call uncertain. V dropped 7 bases and J dropped 1 base, with 12 bases sitting between them. The germline gives CDR1 MDHEN, CDR2 SYDVKM. The CDR3 loop spans 14 amino acids. DNA for the CDR3: TGTGCCAGCAAAGGGCCGTGGGGCACAGATACGCAGTATTTT. As protein: CASKGPWGTDTQYF.

The chain couples TRBV20-1 to TRBJ2-1, with 7 bases lining up with TRBD2. Per germline, CDR1 DFQATT and CDR2 SNEGSKA (reference sequence). There are 14 residues in the CDR3. J was trimmed by 3 bases and V by 0 bases; bases with no gene match: 2. In DNA, the CDR3 is TGCAGTGCTAGAGAACTAGCGAACTACAATGAGCAGTTCTTC. Translation gives CSARELANYNEQFF.

This clonotype was observed a few times. The chain is built from TRBV18 and TRBJ1-6; D remains unclear. CDR3 length: 13 amino acids. The germline V gene encodes CDR1 KGHSH and CDR2 LQKENI. Trimming took 4 bases from V and 7 from J, leaving 8 bases between them. The CDR3 nucleotides are TGTGCCAGCTCACGTGAAGCCAATTCACCCCTCCACTTT. Its translation is CASSREANSPLHF.

This clonotype was counted a few times. The chain employs TRBV20-1 and TRBJ2-7; 11 nucleotides align to TRBD2. The CDR3 has 12 amino acids. Germline-derived CDR1 and CDR2 are DFQATT and SNEGSKA (reference sequence). The CDR3 sequence is CGMTSGIGEQYF. In DNA, the CDR3 is TGCGGCATGACTAGCGGGATAGGCGAGCAGTACTTC.

This clonotype was counted a few times. This chain joins TRBV27 and TRBJ1-5; TRBD1 is a possible D gene (5 bases). Trimming pared 5 bases from V and 2 bases from J, leaving 16 bases between. This CDR3 is 16 amino acids long. Germline loops: CDR1 MNHEY, CDR2 SMNVEV (reference sequence). As DNA, the CDR3 is TGTGCCAGCAGTCCCTTCGGTCAGGGAGGCAATCAGCCCCAGCATTTT. Translated, it gives CASSPFGQGGNQPQHF.